This record looks at one TCR beta chain sequence and its context. Its antigen is currently not known. It has no much larger one-base neighbor in the sample; base qualities were not kept. This entry comes from a study of shared clonotypes between healthy human individuals (TCRdb year 2020). About the investigation overall: A couple of women and a few men aged 18 to 49 years were included in the cohort. For each donor, CD4 naive and CD4 memory were each run on three plates, CD8 naive on two plates, and CD8 memory on one plate. Blood TCR repertoires of about 5 healthy adults were deeply sequenced to estimate repertoire size and the extent of clonotype sharing between individuals. To increase sequencing depth and limit assay-specific biases, different laboratories used diverse techniques to prepare libraries and sequence TCR repertoires. Per donor, leukapheresis produced somewhere between about 0.94 and 9.5 billion PBMCs.

The germline V gene sets CDR1 to LGHNA and CDR2 to YNFKEQ. Spanning cysteine to phenylalanine, the CDR3 consists of 16 amino acids. Kept here is only the CDR3 DNA, which spans 48 bases and is read in frame from base 1. Between the V and J ends, shortened by 1 base and 2 bases respectively, the junction contains 15 bases. The investigation overall reported the following: Naive subsets generally had larger estimated clonotype richness than memory subsets did. Clonotypes shared by all four sorted-subset donors showed higher generation probabilities than non-shared clonotypes. Sampling was limited to blood, and TCR repertoires in tissue likely differ from TCR repertoires in blood. About 5% of naive CD4, approximately 3.7% of naive CD8, approximately 2.2% of memory CD4, and less than 0.45% of memory CD8 clonotypes were shared across a handful of donors. Rarefaction of sorted-subset datasets indicated incomplete sequencing despite the large sequencing depth. The genetic and exposure-history diversity represented was limited by the small number of donors. Based on pairwise subsampling, the degree of clonotype sharing among donors was expected to be affected by sequencing depth.

The donors were healthy, HIV-negative adults who had no recently reported acute infections or vaccinations. Every donor was a Caucasian adult living in Nashville, Tennessee, USA. Magnetic negative selection was used to enrich CD4+ T cells, after which naive cells were positively selected on CD45RA and the negative fraction became the memory subset. After blood collection by leukapheresis, PBMCs were isolated using Ficoll-Histopaque density gradient centrifugation and then cryopreserved in the vapor phase of liquid nitrogen. Purity and quantity of every magnetically sorted T cell population were checked by analytical flow cytometry. Genomic DNA was isolated from each sorted fraction and quantified by UV absorbance on a Nanodrop 2000c. TCR CDR3 regions were amplified from genomic DNA by multiplex PCR using the deep immunoSEQ assay. Extracted genomic DNA from each cell subset was distributed evenly across all wells of several immunoSEQ 96-well plates, and each plate was treated as a replicate. For sorted subsets, approximately 210 ng of genomic DNA, equivalent to 25,000 to 30,000 T cell genomes, went into each replicate PCR. Purified libraries were measured with a Qubit 3.0 fluorometer, size-checked on a Bioanalyzer 2100, and measured again with the KAPA Library Quantification kit. Each immunoSEQ 96-well plate was sequenced on its own single-read 150-cycle Illumina NextSeq 550 flow cell. From the authors' description of their analysis: Because only junctional sequences without quality scores were contained in the immunoSEQ output, filtering matching that applied to full-length reads could not be performed. Sequences were annotated with PyIR, a Python wrapper for IgBLAST v1.9, and V/J genes and CDR3 were assigned using IMGT germline references. Reads with weak V/J assignments (E-value above 1e-6), missing CDR3, stop codons, out-of-frame junctions, or ambiguous translated residues were removed. V3J clonotypes were defined by identical inferred V gene, J gene, and CDR3 amino acid sequence. Percentage overlap between repertoires was calculated by dividing the number of shared unique clonotypes by the size of the smaller repertoire. Three approaches were used to assess repertoire richness: RTK rarefaction, the Chao1 estimator, and Recon v2.1 estimates of unobserved clonotypes. For all TCRbeta clonotypes obtained by the gDNA method from four donors, generation probabilities were computed with OLGA. This is the immuneACCESS table as TCRdb keeps it, with only in-frame sequences that have V and J called. A part of the clones is gone; compared with another copy, unresolved V genes explain less than half, and the rest is unexplained. V and J calls plus clone size are reproduced from that table; the DNA served to infer D and trimming. In all, the sample holds some 1.1 million clones, and 70% to 85% of those were seen once. The ten largest clones represent roughly 0.9% of the sample.

The sequencing sample was made of memory CD4+ T cells from PBMCs. What the cell subset or site label conveys for this sample: CD45RA-negative fraction. In this chain, TRBV4-2 is recombined with TRBJ2-7; the D gene is possibly TRBD1, with 7 bases matching. The source of this sequence is a man aged 18 to 29 in good health. Some clones in this sample may be carry-over from other donors' samples. Read as DNA, the sequence is TGTGCCAGCAGCCAAGGTTGGAGGGGGCTCACCTACGAGCAGTACTTC. This gives the protein CASSQGWRGLTYEQYF.